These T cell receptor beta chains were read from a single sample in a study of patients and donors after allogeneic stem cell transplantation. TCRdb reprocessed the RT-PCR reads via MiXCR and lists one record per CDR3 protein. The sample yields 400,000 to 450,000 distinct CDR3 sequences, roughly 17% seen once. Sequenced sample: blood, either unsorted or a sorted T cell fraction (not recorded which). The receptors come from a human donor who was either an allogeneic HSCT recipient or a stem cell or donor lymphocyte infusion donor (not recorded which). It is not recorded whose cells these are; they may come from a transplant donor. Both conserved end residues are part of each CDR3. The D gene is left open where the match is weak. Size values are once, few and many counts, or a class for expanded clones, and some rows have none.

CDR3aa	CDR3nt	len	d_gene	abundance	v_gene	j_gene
CASSPLSRNPGEQFF	TGTGCCAGCAGCCCACTAAGCCGCAATCCTGGTGAGCAGTTCTTC	15	-	-	TRBV3-1	TRBJ2-1
CASSYQGSVYGYTF	TGTGCCAGCAGTTACCAGGGGTCCGTATATGGCTACACCTTC	14	-	-	TRBV6-2/TRBV6-3	TRBJ1-2
CAISPIAGGPDTQYF	TGTGCCATCAGCCCTATTGCGGGAGGACCCGATACGCAGTATTTT	15	TRBD2	-	TRBV10-3	TRBJ2-3
CASSPVLGTEAFF	TGTGCCAGCTCACCGGTTCTAGGGACTGAAGCTTTCTTT	13	-	-	TRBV18	TRBJ1-1
CASNVAGPTGDTQYF	TGTGCCAGCAATGTCGCGGGACCCACGGGTGATACGCAGTATTTT	15	-	few	TRBV2	TRBJ2-3
CAISSGQLKENIQYF	TGTGCCATCAGTTCCGGACAGCTTAAAGAAAACATTCAGTACTTC	15	-	-	TRBV10-3	TRBJ2-4
CATSDWTGWETQYF	TGTGCCACCAGTGACTGGACAGGGTGGGAGACCCAGTACTTC	14	TRBD1	few	TRBV24-1	TRBJ2-5
CACSPGGLASTYEQYF	TGTGCCTGCAGCCCCGGGGGGCTAGCGTCGACCTACGAGCAGTACTTC	16	-	-	TRBV3-1	TRBJ2-7
CASISGGAGQPQHF	TGTGCCAGCATTTCAGGGGGCGCCGGGCAGCCCCAGCATTTT	14	TRBD1	-	TRBV6-2/TRBV6-3	TRBJ1-5
CASSLEGRYGYTF	TGTGCCAGCAGTTTAGAAGGGCGGTATGGCTACACCTTC	13	-	few	TRBV12-3/TRBV12-4	TRBJ1-2
CASRRLRDPIPDTQYF	TGTGCCAGCAGACGACTCCGGGACCCGATCCCAGATACGCAGTATTTT	16	-	-	TRBV6-2/TRBV6-3	TRBJ2-3
CATIPVTPYEQYF	TGTGCCACCATCCCAGTTACCCCCTACGAGCAGTACTTC	13	-	-	TRBV2	TRBJ2-7
CASSYDGGLAYNEQFF	TGTGCCAGCAGCTACGACGGGGGCCTCGCCTACAATGAGCAGTTCTTC	16	-	few	TRBV11-3	TRBJ2-1
CSALTGVGQPQHF	TGCAGTGCTCTCACAGGGGTCGGTCAGCCCCAGCATTTT	13	TRBD1	few	TRBV20-1	TRBJ1-5
CATSTPPAFYNEQFF	TGTGCCACCAGCACACCCCCTGCCTTTTACAATGAGCAGTTCTTC	15	-	few	TRBV15	TRBJ2-1
CASSFSVWGRGMKETQYF	TGTGCCAGCAGTTTCTCAGTATGGGGTAGGGGGATGAAAGAGACCCAGTACTTC	18	-	few	TRBV12-3/TRBV12-4	TRBJ2-5
CSEHLSYNEQFF	TGCAGCGAACACCTCTCCTACAATGAGCAGTTCTTC	12	-	-	TRBV29-1	TRBJ2-1